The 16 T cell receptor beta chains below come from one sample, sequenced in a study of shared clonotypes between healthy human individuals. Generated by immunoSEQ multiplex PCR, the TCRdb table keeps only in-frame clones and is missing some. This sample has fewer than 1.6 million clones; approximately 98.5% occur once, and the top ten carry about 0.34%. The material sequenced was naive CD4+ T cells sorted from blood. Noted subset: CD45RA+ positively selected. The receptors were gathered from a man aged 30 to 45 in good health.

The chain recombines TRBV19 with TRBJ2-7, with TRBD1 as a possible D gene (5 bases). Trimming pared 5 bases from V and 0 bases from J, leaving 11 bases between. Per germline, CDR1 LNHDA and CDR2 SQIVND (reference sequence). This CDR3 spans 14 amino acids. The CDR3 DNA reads TGTGCCAGTAGTGGGGCAGGGTACTCCTACGAGCAGTACTTC. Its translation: CASSGAGYSYEQYF.

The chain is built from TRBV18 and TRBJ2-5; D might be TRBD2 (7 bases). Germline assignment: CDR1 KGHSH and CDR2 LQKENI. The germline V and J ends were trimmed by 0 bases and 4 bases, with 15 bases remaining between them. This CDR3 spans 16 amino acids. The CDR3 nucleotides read TGTGCCAGCTCACCACCGGGGGGGGCGCTTGGAGAGACCCAGTACTTC. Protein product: CASSPPGGALGETQYF.

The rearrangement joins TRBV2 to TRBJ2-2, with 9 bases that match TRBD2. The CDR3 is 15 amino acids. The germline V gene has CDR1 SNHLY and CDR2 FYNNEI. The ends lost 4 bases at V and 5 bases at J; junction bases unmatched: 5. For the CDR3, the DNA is TGTGCCAGCAGTGGATGGAGCGGGAGGACCGGGGAGCTGTTTTTT. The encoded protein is CASSGWSGRTGELFF.

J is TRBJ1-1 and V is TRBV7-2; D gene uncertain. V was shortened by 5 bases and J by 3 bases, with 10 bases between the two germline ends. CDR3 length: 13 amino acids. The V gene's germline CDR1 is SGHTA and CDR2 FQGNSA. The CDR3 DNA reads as TGTGCCAGCAGCCCAAGTAGGGACACTGAAGCTTTCTTT. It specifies CASSPSRDTEAFF.

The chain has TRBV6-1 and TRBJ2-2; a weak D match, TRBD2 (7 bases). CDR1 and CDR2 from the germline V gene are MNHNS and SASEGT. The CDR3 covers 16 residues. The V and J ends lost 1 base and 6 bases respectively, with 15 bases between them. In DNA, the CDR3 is TGTGCCAGCAGTGAAGGGCGGGGGCGTAAATCCGGGGAGCTGTTTTTT. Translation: CASSEGRGRKSGELFF.

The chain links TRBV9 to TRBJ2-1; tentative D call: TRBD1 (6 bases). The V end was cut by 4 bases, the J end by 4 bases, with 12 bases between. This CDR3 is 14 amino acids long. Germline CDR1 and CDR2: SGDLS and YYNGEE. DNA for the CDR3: TGTGCCAGCAGCCAAGGCAGGGGTTACAATGAGCAGTTCTTC. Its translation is CASSQGRGYNEQFF.

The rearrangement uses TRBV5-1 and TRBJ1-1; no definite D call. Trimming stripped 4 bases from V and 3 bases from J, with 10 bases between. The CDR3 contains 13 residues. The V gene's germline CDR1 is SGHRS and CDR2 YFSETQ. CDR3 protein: CASSPLSDTEAFF. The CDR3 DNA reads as TGCGCCAGCAGCCCTCTTTCAGACACTGAAGCTTTCTTT. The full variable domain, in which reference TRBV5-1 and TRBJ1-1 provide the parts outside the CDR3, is KAGVTQTPRYLIKTRGQQVTLSCSPISGHRSVSWYQQTPGQGLQFLFEYFSETQRNKGNFPGRFSGRQFSNSRSEMNVSTLELGDSALYLCASSPLSDTEAFFGQGTRLTVV.

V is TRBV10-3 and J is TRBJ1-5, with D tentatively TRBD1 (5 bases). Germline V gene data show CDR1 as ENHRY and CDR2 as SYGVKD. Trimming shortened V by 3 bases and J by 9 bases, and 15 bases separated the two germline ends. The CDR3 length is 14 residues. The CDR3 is CAISEGAGEWPQHF. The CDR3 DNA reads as TGTGCCATCAGTGAAGGGGCGGGGGAATGGCCCCAGCATTTT.

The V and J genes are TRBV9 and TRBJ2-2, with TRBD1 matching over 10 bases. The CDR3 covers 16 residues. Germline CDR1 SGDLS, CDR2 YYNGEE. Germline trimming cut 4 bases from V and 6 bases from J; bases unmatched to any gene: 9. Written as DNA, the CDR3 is TGTGCCAGCAGCCCCCGGGACAGGGGATTGCCCGGGGAGCTGTTTTTT. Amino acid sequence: CASSPRDRGLPGELFF.

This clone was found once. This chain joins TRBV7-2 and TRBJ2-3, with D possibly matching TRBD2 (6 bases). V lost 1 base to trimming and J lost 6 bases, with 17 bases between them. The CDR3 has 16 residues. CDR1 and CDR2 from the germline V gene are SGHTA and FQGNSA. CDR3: CASSLVGAGKADTQYF. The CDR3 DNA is TGTGCCAGCAGCTTAGTAGGGGCGGGAAAGGCCGATACGCAGTATTTT.

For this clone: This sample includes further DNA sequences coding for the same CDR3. CDR3 coding DNA: TGTGCCAGCAGCATTAGCGGTAGCTCCTACAATGAGCAGTTCTTC. Its protein product is CASSISGSSYNEQFF. The chain uses TRBV7-2 and TRBJ2-1; D is perhaps TRBD2 (6 bases). Between the trimmed V and J ends, which lost 5 bases and 0 bases, there was a span of 11 bases. Germline CDR1 is SGHTA and CDR2 is FQGNSA. The CDR3 has 15 residues.

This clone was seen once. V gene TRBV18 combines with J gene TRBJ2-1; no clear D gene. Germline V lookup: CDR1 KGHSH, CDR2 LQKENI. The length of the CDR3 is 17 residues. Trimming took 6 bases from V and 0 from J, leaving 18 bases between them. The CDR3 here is CASSHLAHLSSYNEQFF. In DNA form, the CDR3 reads TGTGCCAGCTCCCACCTGGCCCATTTGAGCTCCTACAATGAGCAGTTCTTC.

CDR3 bases: TGCGCCAGCAGAGGACAGTTCATGAACACTGAAGCTTTCTTT. Residues: CASRGQFMNTEAFF. The chain uses TRBV5-1 and TRBJ1-1, with D perhaps matching TRBD1 (6 bases). V shed 5 bases and J shed 0 bases, with 11 bases lying between them. From germline, CDR1 is SGHRS and CDR2 YFSETQ. The CDR3 runs to 14 residues.

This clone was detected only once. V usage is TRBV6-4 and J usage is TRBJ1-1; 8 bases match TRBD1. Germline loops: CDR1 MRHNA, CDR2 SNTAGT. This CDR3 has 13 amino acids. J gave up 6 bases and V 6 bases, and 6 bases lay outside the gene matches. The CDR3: CASSPQGASEAFF. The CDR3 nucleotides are TGTGCCAGCAGCCCTCAGGGGGCCTCTGAAGCTTTCTTT.

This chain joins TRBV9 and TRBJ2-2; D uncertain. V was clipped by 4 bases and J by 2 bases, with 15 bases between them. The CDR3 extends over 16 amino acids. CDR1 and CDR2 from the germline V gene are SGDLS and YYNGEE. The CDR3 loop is CASSPRWQPNTGELFF. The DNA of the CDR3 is TGTGCCAGCAGCCCCAGGTGGCAGCCTAACACCGGGGAGCTGTTTTTT.

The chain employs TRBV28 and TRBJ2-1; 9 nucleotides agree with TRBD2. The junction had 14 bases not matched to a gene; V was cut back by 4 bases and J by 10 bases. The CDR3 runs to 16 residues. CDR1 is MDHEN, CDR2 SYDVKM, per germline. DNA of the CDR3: TGTGCCAGCAGTTCCCCGCGGGAGGGCCGAATACTAGAGCAGTTCTTC. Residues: CASSSPREGRILEQFF.